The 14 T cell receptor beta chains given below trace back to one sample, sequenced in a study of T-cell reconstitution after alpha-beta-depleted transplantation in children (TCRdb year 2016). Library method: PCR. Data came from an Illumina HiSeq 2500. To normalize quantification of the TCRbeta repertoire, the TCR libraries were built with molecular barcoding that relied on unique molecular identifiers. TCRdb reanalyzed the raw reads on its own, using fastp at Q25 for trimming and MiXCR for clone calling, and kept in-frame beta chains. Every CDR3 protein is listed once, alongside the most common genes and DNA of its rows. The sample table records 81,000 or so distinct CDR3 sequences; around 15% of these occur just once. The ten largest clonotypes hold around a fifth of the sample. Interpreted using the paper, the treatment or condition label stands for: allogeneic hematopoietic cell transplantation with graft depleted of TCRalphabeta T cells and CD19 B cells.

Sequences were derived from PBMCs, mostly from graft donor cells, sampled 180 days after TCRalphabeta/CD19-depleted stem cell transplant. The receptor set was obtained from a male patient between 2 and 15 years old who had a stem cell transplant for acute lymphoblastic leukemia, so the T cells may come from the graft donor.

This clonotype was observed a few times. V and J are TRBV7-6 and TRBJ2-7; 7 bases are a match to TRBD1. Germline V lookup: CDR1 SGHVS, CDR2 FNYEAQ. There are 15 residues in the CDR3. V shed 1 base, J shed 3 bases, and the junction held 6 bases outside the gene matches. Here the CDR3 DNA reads TGTGCCAGCAGCTTAGGCCCGGGACAGTTCTACGAGCAGTACTTC. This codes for CASSLGPGQFYEQYF.

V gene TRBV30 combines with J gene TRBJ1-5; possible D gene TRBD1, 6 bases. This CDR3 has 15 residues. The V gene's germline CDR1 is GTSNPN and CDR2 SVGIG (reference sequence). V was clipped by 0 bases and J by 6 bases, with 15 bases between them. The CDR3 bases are TGTGCCTGGAGTGTACGGGAACAGGGCGGTCAGCCCCAGCATTTT. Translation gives CAWSVREQGGQPQHF.

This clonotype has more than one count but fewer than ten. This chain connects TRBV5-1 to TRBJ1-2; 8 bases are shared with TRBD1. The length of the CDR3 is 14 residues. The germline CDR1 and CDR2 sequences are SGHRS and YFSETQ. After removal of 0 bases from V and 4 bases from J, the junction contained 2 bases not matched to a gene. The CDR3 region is CASSLAGTGYGYTF. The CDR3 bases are TGCGCCAGCAGCTTGGCCGGGACAGGCTATGGCTACACCTTC.

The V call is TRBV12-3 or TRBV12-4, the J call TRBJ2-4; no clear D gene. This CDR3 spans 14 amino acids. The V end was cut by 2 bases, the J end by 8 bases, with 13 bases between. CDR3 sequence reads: CASSLYGEGDIQYF. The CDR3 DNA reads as TGTGCCAGCAGTTTATATGGGGAAGGCGACATTCAGTACTTC.

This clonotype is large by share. Here the CDR3 reads CASSLSIATNEKLFF. CDR3 nucleotides: TGTGCCAGCAGCCTCTCGATTGCAACTAATGAAAAACTGTTTTTT. The chain employs TRBV11-2 and TRBJ1-4; D is undetermined. The CDR3 is 15 amino acids. The germline V gene has CDR1 SGHAT and CDR2 FQNNGV. The V end was cut by 5 bases, the J end by 0 bases, with 10 bases between.

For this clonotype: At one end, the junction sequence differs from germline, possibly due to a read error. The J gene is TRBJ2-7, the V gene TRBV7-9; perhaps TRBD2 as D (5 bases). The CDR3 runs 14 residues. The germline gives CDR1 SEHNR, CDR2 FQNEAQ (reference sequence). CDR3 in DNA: TGTGCCGGCAGCTTATCCGGGGTATCCCACGAGCAGTACTTC. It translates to CAGSLSGVSHEQYF. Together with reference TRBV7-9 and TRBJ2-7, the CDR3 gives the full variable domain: DTGVSQNPRHKITKRGQNVTFRCDPISEHNRLYWYRQTLGQGPEFLTYFQNEAQLEKSRLLSDRFSAERPKGSFSTLEIQRTEQGDSAMYLCAGSLSGVSHEQYFGPGTRLTVT.

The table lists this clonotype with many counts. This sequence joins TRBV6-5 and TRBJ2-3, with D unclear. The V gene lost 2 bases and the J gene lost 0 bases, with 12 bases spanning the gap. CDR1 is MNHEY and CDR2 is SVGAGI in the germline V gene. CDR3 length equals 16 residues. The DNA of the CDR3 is TGTGCCAGCAGTTACACACACCGAACAAGCACAGATACGCAGTATTTT. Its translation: CASSYTHRTSTDTQYF.

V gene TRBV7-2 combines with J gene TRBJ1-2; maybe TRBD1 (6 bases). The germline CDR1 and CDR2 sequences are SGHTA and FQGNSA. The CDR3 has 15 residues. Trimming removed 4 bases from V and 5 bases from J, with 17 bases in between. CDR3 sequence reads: CASSSTGRQVYGYTF. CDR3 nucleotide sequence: TGTGCCAGCAGCTCAACAGGACGACAGGTTTATGGCTACACCTTC.

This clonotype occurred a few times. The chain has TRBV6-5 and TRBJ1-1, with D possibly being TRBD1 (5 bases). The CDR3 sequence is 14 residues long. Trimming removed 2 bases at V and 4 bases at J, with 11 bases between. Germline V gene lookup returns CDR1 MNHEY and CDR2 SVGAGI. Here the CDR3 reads CASSYGGVITEAFF. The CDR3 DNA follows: TGTGCCAGCAGTTACGGGGGGGTTATCACTGAAGCTTTCTTT.

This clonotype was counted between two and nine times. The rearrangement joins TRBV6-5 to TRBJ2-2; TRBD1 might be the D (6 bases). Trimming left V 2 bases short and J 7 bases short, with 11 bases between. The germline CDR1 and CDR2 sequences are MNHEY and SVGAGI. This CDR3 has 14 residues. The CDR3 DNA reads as TGTGCCAGCAGTTACAACAGGGTATTCGGGGAGCTGTTTTTT. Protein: CASSYNRVFGELFF.

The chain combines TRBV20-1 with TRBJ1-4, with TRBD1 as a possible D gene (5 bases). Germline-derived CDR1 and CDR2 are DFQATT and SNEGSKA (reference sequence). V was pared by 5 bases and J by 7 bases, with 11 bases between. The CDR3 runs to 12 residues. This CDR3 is CSADSRAEKLFF. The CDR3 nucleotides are TGCAGTGCTGACTCCAGGGCTGAAAAACTGTTTTTT.

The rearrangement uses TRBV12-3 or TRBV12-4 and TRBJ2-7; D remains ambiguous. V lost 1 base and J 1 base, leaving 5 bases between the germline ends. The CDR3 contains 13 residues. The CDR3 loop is CASSLVPSYEQYF. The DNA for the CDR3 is TGTGCCAGCAGTTTAGTCCCGTCCTACGAGCAGTACTTC.

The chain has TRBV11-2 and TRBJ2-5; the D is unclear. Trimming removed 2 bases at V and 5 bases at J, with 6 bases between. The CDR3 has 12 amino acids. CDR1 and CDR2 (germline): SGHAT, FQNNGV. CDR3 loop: CASSLSVETQYF. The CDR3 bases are TGTGCCAGCAGCTTAAGCGTTGAGACCCAGTACTTC.

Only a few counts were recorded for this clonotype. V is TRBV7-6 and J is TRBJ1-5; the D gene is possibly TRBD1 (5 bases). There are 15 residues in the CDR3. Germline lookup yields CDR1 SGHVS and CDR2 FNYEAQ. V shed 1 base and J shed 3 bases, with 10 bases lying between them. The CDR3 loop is CASSLVWGPNQPQHF. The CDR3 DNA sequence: TGTGCCAGCAGCTTAGTTTGGGGCCCCAATCAGCCCCAGCATTTT.